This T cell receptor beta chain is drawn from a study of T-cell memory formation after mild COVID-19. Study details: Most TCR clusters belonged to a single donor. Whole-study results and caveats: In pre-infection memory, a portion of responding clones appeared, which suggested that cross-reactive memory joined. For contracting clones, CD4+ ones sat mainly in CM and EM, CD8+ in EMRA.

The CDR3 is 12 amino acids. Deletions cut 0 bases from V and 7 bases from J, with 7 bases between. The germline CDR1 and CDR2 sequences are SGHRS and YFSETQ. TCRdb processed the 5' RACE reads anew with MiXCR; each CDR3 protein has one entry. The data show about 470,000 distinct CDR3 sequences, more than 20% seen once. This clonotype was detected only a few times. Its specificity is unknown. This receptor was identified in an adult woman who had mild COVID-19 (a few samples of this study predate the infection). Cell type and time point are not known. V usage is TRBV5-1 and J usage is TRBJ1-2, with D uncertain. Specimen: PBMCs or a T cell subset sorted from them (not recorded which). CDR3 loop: CASSLGSSGYTF. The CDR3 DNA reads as TGCGCCAGCAGCTTGGGTTCTAGTGGCTACACCTTC.